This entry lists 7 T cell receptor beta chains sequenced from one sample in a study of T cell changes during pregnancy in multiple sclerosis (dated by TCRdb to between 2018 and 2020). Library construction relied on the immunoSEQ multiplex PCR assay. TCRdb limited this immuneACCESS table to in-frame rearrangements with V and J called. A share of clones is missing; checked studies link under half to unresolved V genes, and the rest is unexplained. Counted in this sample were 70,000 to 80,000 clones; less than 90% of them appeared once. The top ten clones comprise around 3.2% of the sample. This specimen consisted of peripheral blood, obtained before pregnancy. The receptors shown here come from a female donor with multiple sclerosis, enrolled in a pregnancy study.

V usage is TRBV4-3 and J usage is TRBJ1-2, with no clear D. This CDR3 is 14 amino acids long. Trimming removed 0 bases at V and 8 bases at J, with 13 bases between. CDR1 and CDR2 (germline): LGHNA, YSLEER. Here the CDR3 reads CASSQEAELRGYTF. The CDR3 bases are TGCGCCAGCAGCCAAGAGGCGGAACTGAGAGGCTACACCTTC.

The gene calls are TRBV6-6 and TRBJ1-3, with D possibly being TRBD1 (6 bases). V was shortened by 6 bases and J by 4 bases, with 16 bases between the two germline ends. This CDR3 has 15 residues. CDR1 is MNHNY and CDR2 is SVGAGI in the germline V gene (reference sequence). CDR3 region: CASRDTGILGNTIYF. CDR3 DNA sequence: TGTGCCAGCAGGGACACAGGGATCTTAGGAAACACCATATATTTT.

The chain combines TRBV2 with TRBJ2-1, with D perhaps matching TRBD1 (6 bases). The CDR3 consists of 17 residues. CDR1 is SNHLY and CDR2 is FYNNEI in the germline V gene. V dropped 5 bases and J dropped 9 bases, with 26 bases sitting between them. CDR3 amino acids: CASSQPREGDLTGEQFF. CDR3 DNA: TGTGCCAGCAGTCAACCGCGAGAGGGGGATCTCACTGGTGAGCAGTTCTTC. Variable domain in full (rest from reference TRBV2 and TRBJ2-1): EPEVTQTPSHQVTQMGQEVILRCVPISNHLYFYWYRQILGQKVEFLVSFYNNEISEKSEIFDDQFSVERPDGSNFTLKIRSTKLEDSAMYFCASSQPREGDLTGEQFFGPGTRLTVL.

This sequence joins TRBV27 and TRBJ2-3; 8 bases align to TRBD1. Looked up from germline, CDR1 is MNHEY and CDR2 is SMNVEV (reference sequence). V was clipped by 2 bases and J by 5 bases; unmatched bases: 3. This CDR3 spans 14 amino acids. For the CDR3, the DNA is TGTGCCAGCAGTTTACAGGGGGCGCAAGATACGCAGTATTTT. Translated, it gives CASSLQGAQDTQYF.

The CDR3 bases are TGTGCCAGCAGTGGAACGGGAGGACCTAAAGGAGGGCAGTTCTTC. Its protein product is CASSGTGGPKGGQFF. The rearrangement uses TRBV6-4 and TRBJ2-1; TRBD2 matches 7 bases. The germline V gene has CDR1 MRHNA and CDR2 SNTAGT. The CDR3 has 15 amino acids. The trim removed 4 bases at V and 12 bases at J, leaving 15 bases unmatched.

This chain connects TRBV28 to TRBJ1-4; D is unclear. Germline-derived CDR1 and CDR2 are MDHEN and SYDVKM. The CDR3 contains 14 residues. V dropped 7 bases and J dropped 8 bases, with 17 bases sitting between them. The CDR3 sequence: CASIEEPKQEKLFF. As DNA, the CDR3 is TGTGCCAGCATTGAAGAACCTAAACAGGAAAAACTGTTTTTT.

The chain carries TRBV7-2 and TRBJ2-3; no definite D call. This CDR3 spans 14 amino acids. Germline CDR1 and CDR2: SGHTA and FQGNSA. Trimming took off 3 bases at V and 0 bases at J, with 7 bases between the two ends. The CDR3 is CASSFRDSTDTQYF. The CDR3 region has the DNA TGTGCCAGCAGCTTTCGAGATAGCACAGATACGCAGTATTTT.